This is a list of T cell receptor beta chains from one sample in a study of cytomegalovirus exposure and HLA in healthy donors. Only in-frame clones appear in the TCRdb table, and some are missing; sequencing was by immunoSEQ multiplex PCR. Of about 260,000 clones in the sample, roughly 87% were seen once. Sequences were obtained from PBMCs. These receptors originate from a woman aged 25-40 years in good health and CMV-seronegative. Each CDR3 is given with its conserved first and last residue. The D gene is left open where the match is weak.

d_gene: -
v_gene: TRBV5-1
j_gene: TRBJ2-6
CDR3aa: CASSPGERGSSGANVLTF

d_gene: TRBD2
v_gene: TRBV30
j_gene: TRBJ2-3
CDR3aa: CAFQPLAGVTDTQYF

d_gene: -
v_gene: TRBV4-2
j_gene: TRBJ1-2
CDR3aa: CASSQDVWGRGYTF

d_gene: -
v_gene: TRBV6-1
j_gene: TRBJ2-7
CDR3aa: CASSDESGENYEQYF

d_gene: -
v_gene: TRBV28
j_gene: TRBJ2-7
CDR3aa: CASSFGLLDEQYF

d_gene: TRBD1
v_gene: TRBV28
j_gene: TRBJ1-2
CDR3aa: CASSRTGPSYGYTF

d_gene: TRBD1
v_gene: TRBV11-3
j_gene: TRBJ2-7
CDR3aa: CASSPQGNEQYF

d_gene: TRBD1
v_gene: TRBV7-9
j_gene: TRBJ2-7
CDR3aa: CASSPDRVSPLF

d_gene: -
v_gene: TRBV25-1
j_gene: TRBJ1-4
CDR3aa: CASSERSKATNEKLFF

d_gene: TRBD1
v_gene: TRBV30
j_gene: TRBJ1-5
CDR3aa: CAWRTGNQPQHF

d_gene: -
v_gene: TRBV27
j_gene: TRBJ1-2
CDR3aa: CASSLTGSSGYTF

d_gene: -
v_gene: TRBV19
j_gene: TRBJ2-5
CDR3aa: CASSIFWAETQYF

d_gene: TRBD2
v_gene: TRBV15
j_gene: TRBJ2-7
CDR3aa: CATSRDLVLAGAPSYEQYF

d_gene: TRBD1
v_gene: TRBV30
j_gene: TRBJ1-4
CDR3aa: CAWTTGVDEKLFF

d_gene: -
v_gene: TRBV6-1
j_gene: TRBJ2-6
CDR3aa: CASSGANVLTF

d_gene: -
v_gene: TRBV19
j_gene: TRBJ2-7
CDR3aa: CASSITGLTPREQYF

d_gene: TRBD2
v_gene: TRBV6-1
j_gene: TRBJ2-7
CDR3aa: CASSVASGRTYEQYF

d_gene: -
v_gene: TRBV7-6
j_gene: TRBJ2-2
CDR3aa: CASSLDTGELFF

d_gene: TRBD2
v_gene: TRBV29-1
j_gene: TRBJ2-1
CDR3aa: CSVSLGGLAGSYEQFF

d_gene: -
v_gene: TRBV7-6
j_gene: TRBJ1-5
CDR3aa: CASSLSEGSNQPQHF

d_gene: -
v_gene: TRBV6-5
j_gene: TRBJ2-7
CDR3aa: CASSYDSSSYEQYF

d_gene: TRBD2
v_gene: TRBV25-1
j_gene: TRBJ2-3
CDR3aa: CASRRTSGNTDTQYF

d_gene: -
v_gene: TRBV5-8
j_gene: TRBJ2-6
CDR3aa: CASRGGSGANVLTF

d_gene: TRBD2
v_gene: TRBV4-2
j_gene: TRBJ2-2
CDR3aa: CASRPRREGLGTGELFF

d_gene: -
v_gene: TRBV4-1
j_gene: TRBJ2-1
CDR3aa: CASSHGGTGNEQFF

d_gene: -
v_gene: TRBV19
j_gene: TRBJ2-3
CDR3aa: CASGIGSTDTQYF

d_gene: -
v_gene: TRBV5-1
j_gene: TRBJ2-1
CDR3aa: CASSVDWGNEQFF

d_gene: -
v_gene: TRBV4-2
j_gene: TRBJ1-3
CDR3aa: CASSSQEYRDSGNTIYF

d_gene: TRBD2
v_gene: TRBV4-2
j_gene: TRBJ2-3
CDR3aa: CASSQDLLRLAGGDTQYF

d_gene: -
v_gene: TRBV5-1
j_gene: TRBJ2-3
CDR3aa: CASSLGADTDTQYF

d_gene: TRBD2
v_gene: TRBV27
j_gene: TRBJ2-1
CDR3aa: CASSLRPVGLAGTEQFF

d_gene: TRBD2
v_gene: TRBV19
j_gene: TRBJ2-6
CDR3aa: CASRSSGRPSGANVLTF

d_gene: -
v_gene: TRBV6-5
j_gene: TRBJ2-7
CDR3aa: CASSYVRGSEQYF

d_gene: -
v_gene: TRBV9
j_gene: TRBJ2-7
CDR3aa: CASSDGSWGYEQYF

d_gene: -
v_gene: TRBV29-1
j_gene: TRBJ2-5
CDR3aa: CSARYGPQETQYF

d_gene: -
v_gene: TRBV28
j_gene: TRBJ2-7
CDR3aa: CASSPPPLPEQYF

d_gene: -
v_gene: TRBV6-5
j_gene: TRBJ2-7
CDR3aa: CASSPLASYEQYF

d_gene: TRBD2
v_gene: TRBV6-6
j_gene: TRBJ2-2
CDR3aa: CASAAAGGPGTGELFF

d_gene: TRBD1
v_gene: TRBV28
j_gene: TRBJ2-7
CDR3aa: CASKFTGQGSEQYF

d_gene: -
v_gene: TRBV29-1
j_gene: TRBJ2-1
CDR3aa: CSVNPGSFSEQFF